This section outlines one TCR beta chain sequence together with its context. Its specificity is unknown. This entry is derived from a study of cytomegalovirus exposure and HLA in healthy donors. This CDR3 is 14 amino acids long. Germline trimming cut 6 bases from V and 11 bases from J; bases unmatched to any gene: 13. Per the germline V gene, CDR1 is MNHEY and CDR2 is SMNVEV (reference sequence). Use of 60 Vbeta and 13 Jbeta primers characterized the PCR. The protocol was immunoSEQ multiplex PCR, while the TCRdb copy is restricted to in-frame clones and leaves out a portion. The sample consists of about 140,000 clones, 70% to 80% of them appearing once. Study-level findings and limits: An analysis that came later showed most CMV-associated TCR beta chains appearing HLA-restricted. In vitro data verified a few CMV-associated chains as specific for CMV antigens. A later analysis associated roughly 15,000 TCR beta sequences with HLA alleles at a 0.05 false discovery rate. A later analysis showed that HLA-associated TCR beta chains had undergone more clonal expansion than equally common others.

Material: PBMCs. V and J are TRBV27 and TRBJ2-5; 9 nucleotides align to TRBD1. This clonotype originated in a man younger than 45 in good health and CMV-seronegative. For the CDR3, the DNA is TGTGCCAGCAGAGTGGACAGGGGAACTGGAGAGCAGTACTTC. Amino acid sequence: CASRVDRGTGEQYF.